This TCR beta chain stems from a study of blood T cell repertoires in COVID-19. Background on the study: T cells, B-cell-depleted T cells, or PBMCs provided the cDNA or gDNA that served as material.

The germline gives CDR1 SGHVS, CDR2 FNYEAQ. CDR3 size: 17 residues. The V gene end was trimmed by 6 bases and the J gene end by 1 base; junction bases not matched to a gene: 5. This clone was counted only a few times. Participants' own reports of clinical history determined their cohort assignment. Produced via immunoSEQ multiplex PCR; TCRdb's table is partial and in-frame only. The sample holds over 200,000 clones, more than 80% seen once. This sequence originates from a man aged 35 to 55 who had recovered from COVID-19. The sample taken for sequencing was PBMCs or T cells enriched from blood (not recorded which). The gene calls are TRBV7-6 and TRBJ2-6; 11 nucleotides align to TRBD1. CDR3 bases: TGTGCCAGCAGGCCGGGACAGGGGGTTTCTGGGGCCAACGTCCTGACTTTC. This sequence encodes CASRPGQGVSGANVLTF.